This T cell receptor (beta chain) was found in a study of identical twins. Study observations and caveats: Carriage of fewer insertions was seen in abundant cord blood beta clonotypes, whereas memory repertoires showed none. Among out-of-frame alpha sequences shared by twins, low generation probability occurred in excess.

MiXCR, run by TCRdb on the 5' RACE reads, gives a single entry per CDR3 protein. This table has fewer than 650,000 distinct CDR3 sequences, roughly 7.2% appearing once. The table lists this clonotype with a few counts. Its antigen is as yet unknown. The CDR3 consists of 19 residues. V gave up 3 bases and J gave up 7 bases; unmatched junction bases: 15. Every donor was a healthy Caucasian. In addition, the sample was reused for a study of yellow fever vaccine responses in identical twins.

The chain employs TRBV12-3 or TRBV12-4 and TRBJ2-3; TRBD2 aligns across 14 bases. This TCR was recovered from a woman younger than 30 in good health. The sample comprised PBMCs. The CDR3 DNA is TGTGCCAGCAGTTTCACCCGACTAGCGGGGGGGCAAGGTTCGTATACGCAGTATTTT. Translated: CASSFTRLAGGQGSYTQYF.